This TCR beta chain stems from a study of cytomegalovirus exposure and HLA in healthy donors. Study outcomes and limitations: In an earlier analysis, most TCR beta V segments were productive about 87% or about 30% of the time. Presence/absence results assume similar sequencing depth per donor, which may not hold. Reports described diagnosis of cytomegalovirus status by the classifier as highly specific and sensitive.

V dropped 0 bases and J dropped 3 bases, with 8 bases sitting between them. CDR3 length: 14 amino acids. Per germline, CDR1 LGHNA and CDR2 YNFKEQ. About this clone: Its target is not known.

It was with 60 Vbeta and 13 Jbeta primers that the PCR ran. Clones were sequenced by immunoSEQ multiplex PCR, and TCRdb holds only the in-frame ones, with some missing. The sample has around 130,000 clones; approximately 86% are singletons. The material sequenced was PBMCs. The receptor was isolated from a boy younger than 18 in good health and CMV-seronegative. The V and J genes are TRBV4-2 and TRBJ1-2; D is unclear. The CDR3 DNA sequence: TGTGCCAGCAGCCAAGAGATTGCGGACTATGGCTACACCTTC. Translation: CASSQEIADYGYTF.